Following are 21 T cell receptor beta chains from one sample sequenced in a study of T cell repertoires in cytomegalovirus infection. TCRdb re-analysed the reads in MiXCR, keeping a single row per CDR3 protein. Of 650,000 to 900,000 distinct CDR3 sequences in the sample, about 28% were seen once. These receptors' antigens are unknown. The sample consisted of cultured CD8+ T cells from PBMCs, taken from culture after CMV antigen stimulation. The receptor source for this set is a human donor in good health (CMV status not recorded). Some clones in this sample may be carry-over from other donors' samples.

The J gene is TRBJ2-2, the V gene TRBV9; D is perhaps TRBD1 (6 bases). Trimming pared 0 bases from V and 1 base from J, leaving 22 bases between. In germline, CDR1 is SGDLS, CDR2 YYNGEE. There are 20 residues in the CDR3. The CDR3 reads CASSVARVSTGKVNTGELFF. The CDR3 coding sequence is TGTGCCAGCAGCGTAGCTCGCGTTTCTACAGGGAAAGTGAACACCGGGGAGCTGTTTTTT. Together with reference TRBV9 and TRBJ2-2, the CDR3 gives the full variable domain: DSGVTQTPKHLITATGQRVTLRCSPRSGDLSVYWYQQSLDQGLQFLIQYYNGEERAKGNILERFSAQQFPDLHSELNLSSLELGDSALYFCASSVARVSTGKVNTGELFFGEGSRLTVL.

The chain employs TRBV5-6 and TRBJ1-1; no reliable D call. Trimming removed 0 bases from V and 1 base from J, with 10 bases in between. Germline V lookup: CDR1 SGHDT, CDR2 YYEEEE. The CDR3 contains 15 residues. The CDR3 is CASSLDGYPNTEAFF. For the CDR3, the DNA is TGTGCCAGCAGCTTGGACGGGTATCCGAACACTGAAGCTTTCTTT.

This clonotype showed up many times. The chain employs TRBV7-8 and TRBJ1-6; D unresolved. This CDR3 comprises 18 residues. CDR1 is SGHVS, CDR2 FQNEAQ, per germline. Trimming pared 5 bases from V and 3 bases from J, leaving 20 bases between. The CDR3 DNA reads as TGTGCCAGCAGCCAAAAATACCCGGGAGACCTCTATAATTCACCCCTCCACTTT. Translating it yields CASSQKYPGDLYNSPLHF. The variable domain in full, completed from reference TRBV7-8 and TRBJ1-6, reads GAGVSQSPRYKVAKRGQDVALRCDPISGHVSLFWYQQALGQGPEFLTYFQNEAQLDKSGLPSDRFFAERPEGSVSTLKIQRTQQEDSAVYLCASSQKYPGDLYNSPLHFGNGTRLTVT.

The chain carries TRBV19 and TRBJ2-2; TRBD2 matches at 7 bases. Trimming cost V 5 bases and J 0 bases; bases outside gene matches: 9. This CDR3 comprises 17 residues. Per germline, CDR1 LNHDA and CDR2 SQIVND (reference sequence). This CDR3 reads CASSGLGAGANTGELFF. In DNA, the CDR3 is TGTGCCAGTAGTGGGCTCGGGGCGGGGGCGAACACCGGGGAGCTGTTTTTT.

This clonotype has a handful of counts. This chain uses TRBV7-9 with TRBJ2-1, with 9 bases that match TRBD2. CDR1 and CDR2 (germline): SEHNR, FQNEAQ (reference sequence). The CDR3 has 14 amino acids. V dropped 6 bases and J dropped 9; count of bases not matched to a gene: 9. The CDR3 protein is CASSHRGGVVEQFF. The CDR3 DNA follows: TGTGCCAGCAGTCACCGCGGGGGGGTCGTTGAGCAGTTCTTC.

This clonotype was observed a handful of times. V gene TRBV7-6 combines with J gene TRBJ2-7; 9 bases agree with TRBD1. Germline trimming cut 5 bases from V and 6 bases from J; bases unmatched to any gene: 17. Germline-derived CDR1 and CDR2 are SGHVS and FNYEAQ. The CDR3 covers 17 residues. CDR3 nucleotides: TGTGCCAGCAGCCCGGGGACAGGGTTCCTCCACGAGGGCGAGCAGTACGTC. Its protein product is CASSPGTGFLHEGEQYV.

In its sample, this clonotype was seen many times. CDR3 in DNA: TGTGCCAGCAGCTTAGAGAGTACAGGCCGGATCGGCGAGCAGTACTTC. Protein: CASSLESTGRIGEQYF. V gene TRBV11-2 combines with J gene TRBJ2-7, with D possibly being TRBD1 (5 bases). Germline-derived CDR1 and CDR2 are SGHAT and FQNNGV. V was clipped by 0 bases and J by 6 bases, with 18 bases between them. This CDR3 contains 16 residues.

This clonotype was counted a few times. This chain connects TRBV10-3 to TRBJ1-3; the D gene is possibly TRBD1 (5 bases). CDR3 size: 15 residues. Trimming took 6 bases from V and 8 from J, leaving 20 bases between them. Germline CDR1 reads ENHRY; CDR2 reads SYGVKD. CDR3 bases: TGTGCCATCAGCGATCCGGGATCCAGAGGGGACACCATATATTTT. Encoded protein: CAISDPGSRGDTIYF.

The J gene is TRBJ2-7, the V gene TRBV19; D possibly corresponds to TRBD2 (5 bases). Trimming cost V 3 bases and J 3 bases, with 9 bases left between them. Germline values: CDR1 LNHDA, CDR2 SQIVND (reference sequence). The CDR3 is 13 amino acids. CDR3 in DNA: TGTGCCAGTAGTATCGGCAGCGGCTACGAGCAGTACTTC. As protein: CASSIGSGYEQYF.

The rearrangement joins TRBV6-2 or TRBV6-3 to TRBJ2-3, with 7 bases matching TRBD1. Germline V CDR1 and CDR2: MNHEY, SVGEGT. The CDR3 spans 13 residues. Germline trimming cut 6 bases from V and 6 bases from J; bases unmatched to any gene: 6. The CDR3 bases are TGTGCCAGCAGGAATACAGGGGACGATACGCAGTATTTT. Its protein product is CASRNTGDDTQYF.

The J gene is TRBJ2-1, the V gene TRBV28; TRBD1 or TRBD2 may be the D gene (6 bases each). Germline CDR1 and CDR2: MDHEN and SYDVKM. The ends were cut back, 3 bases at V and 10 bases at J, with 19 bases in the middle. The length of the CDR3 is 15 residues. The CDR3 loop reads CASSLVGGSLGEQFF. CDR3 sequence (DNA): TGTGCCAGCAGTTTGGTAGGGGGGAGTCTGGGCGAGCAGTTCTTC. The full variable domain, in which reference TRBV28 and TRBJ2-1 provide the parts outside the CDR3, is DVKVTQSSRYLVKRTGEKVFLECVQDMDHENMFWYRQDPGLGLRLIYFSYDVKMKEKGDIPEGYSVSREKKERFSLILESASTNQTSMYLCASSLVGGSLGEQFFGPGTRLTVL.

This clonotype was counted only a few times. The V call is TRBV7-8, the J call TRBJ1-1, with TRBD1 matching over 8 bases. V lost 4 bases to trimming and J lost 4 bases; unmatched junction nucleotides: 5. From germline, CDR1 is SGHVS and CDR2 FQNEAQ. The CDR3 spans 14 residues. The DNA of the CDR3 is TGTGCCAGCAGCTGGTTGACAGGGGCCACTGAAGCTTTCTTT. As protein: CASSWLTGATEAFF. Full variable domain (outside the CDR3, taken from reference TRBV7-8 and TRBJ1-1): GAGVSQSPRYKVAKRGQDVALRCDPISGHVSLFWYQQALGQGPEFLTYFQNEAQLDKSGLPSDRFFAERPEGSVSTLKIQRTQQEDSAVYLCASSWLTGATEAFFGQGTRLTVV.

This clonotype was seen more than once but under ten times. V is TRBV15 and J is TRBJ2-3; D call uncertain. V was clipped by 5 bases and J by 2 bases, with 8 bases between them. CDR1 is LNHNV and CDR2 is YYDKDF in the germline V gene (reference sequence). This CDR3 is 13 amino acids long. CDR3: CATSDVDTDTQYF. The CDR3 nucleotides are TGTGCCACCAGCGACGTGGACACAGATACGCAGTATTTT.

The chain joins TRBV7-8 to TRBJ2-7; D might be TRBD1 (6 bases). The V gene's germline CDR1 is SGHVS and CDR2 FQNEAQ. The V and J ends lost 3 bases and 4 bases respectively, with 13 bases between them. The CDR3 contains 14 residues. The CDR3 reads CASSFVGAGYEQYV. The DNA for the CDR3 is TGTGCCAGCAGCTTTGTGGGGGCGGGTTACGAGCAGTACGTC.

This clonotype occurred many times. The chain links TRBV12-5 to TRBJ2-6; no clear D gene. V lost 2 bases, J lost 0 bases, and 8 bases lay in between. The CDR3 spans 16 residues. The germline gives CDR1 LGHNT, CDR2 FRNRAP. CDR3 sequence reads: CASGLPRNSGANVLTF. Here the CDR3 DNA reads TGTGCTAGTGGTTTGCCCCGGAACTCTGGGGCCAACGTCCTGACTTTC.

A few counts support this clonotype. CDR3 bases: TGTGCCAGCAGCCCGTGGCGGGAAGCGAACACTGAAGCTTTCTTT. Protein sequence: CASSPWREANTEAFF. J is TRBJ1-1 and V is TRBV5-5; D is unclear. Germline lookup yields CDR1 SGHKS and CDR2 YYEKEE (reference sequence). V lost 4 bases and J 1 base, leaving 14 bases between the germline ends. This CDR3 contains 15 residues.

This clonotype has at least ten counts. This sequence joins TRBV7-2 and TRBJ1-6; 7 bases align to TRBD1. The trim removed 1 base at V and 10 bases at J, leaving 16 bases unmatched. CDR1 is SGHTA and CDR2 is FQGNSA in the germline V gene. The CDR3 extends over 18 amino acids. For the CDR3, the DNA is TGTGCCAGCAGCTTAGTAGCGGACAGGCCTTCGATTCGGTCACCCCTCCACTTT. Its protein product is CASSLVADRPSIRSPLHF.

In this sample, this clonotype turned up a few times. V is TRBV4-1 and J is TRBJ1-1; D is perhaps TRBD1 (5 bases). The CDR3 totals 16 residues. Germline V gives CDR1 MGHRA, CDR2 YSYEKL. V was shortened by 2 bases and J by 0 bases, with 13 bases between the two germline ends. CDR3 coding DNA: TGCGCCAGCAGCCAACTCCCCGACAGCTTGAACACTGAAGCTTTCTTT. It yields the protein CASSQLPDSLNTEAFF.

The gene calls are TRBV15 and TRBJ1-5; D possibly corresponds to TRBD1 (5 bases). This CDR3 contains 14 residues. The germline CDR1 and CDR2 sequences are LNHNV and YYDKDF (reference sequence). With 1 base removed from V and 2 bases from J, the gap between germline ends came to 6 bases. CDR3: CATSRVGGNQPQHF. In nucleotides, the CDR3 is TGTGCCACCAGCAGAGTGGGGGGCAATCAGCCCCAGCATTTT.

The chain uses TRBV28 and TRBJ1-1; D unresolved. This CDR3 region has 19 residues. V lost 3 bases and J lost 1, with 24 bases in between. Germline V gives CDR1 MDHEN, CDR2 SYDVKM. The CDR3: CASSFQDQAGYYPNTEAFF. The CDR3 nucleotides are TGTGCCAGCAGTTTTCAGGATCAGGCGGGATACTATCCGAACACTGAAGCTTTCTTT.

This clonotype was observed at least ten times. The rearrangement joins TRBV7-6 to TRBJ1-3; D might be TRBD1 (5 bases). The CDR3 extends over 15 amino acids. Germline lookup yields CDR1 SGHVS and CDR2 FNYEAQ. V was clipped by 2 bases and J by 0 bases, with 8 bases between them. This CDR3 is CASSLRQGSGNTIYF. Written as DNA, the CDR3 is TGTGCCAGCAGCTTAAGGCAGGGCTCTGGAAACACCATATATTTT.